This TCR beta chain was retrieved from a study of shared clonotypes between healthy human individuals. Some clones are missing from TCRdb's copy, which holds only in-frame ones; the method was immunoSEQ multiplex PCR. Among hundreds of thousands of clones listed, around 97% were seen once. Every one of the donors was a Caucasian adult that lived in Nashville, Tennessee. Partitioning of CD4+ cells yielded a CD45RA+ naive subset and a CD45RA-negative memory subset. What was sequenced was naive CD4+ T cells sorted from blood. The subset denotes: CD45RA+ positively selected. This TCR came from a woman younger than 45 in good health.

CDR3 nucleotides: TGTGCAAGTCACCGGGACATCCACTACGAGCAGTACTTC. It codes for CASHRDIHYEQYF. This rearrangement joins TRBV12-2 to TRBJ2-7; the table's D gene call, TRBD1, was not cross checked with the DNA. TRBV12-2 is tagged as a pseudogene. The CDR3 contains 13 residues.